This passage covers 13 T cell receptor beta chains from one sample sequenced in a study of immune evolution from preneoplasia to lung adenocarcinoma. The protocol was immunoSEQ multiplex PCR, while the TCRdb copy is restricted to in-frame clones and leaves out a portion. The sample lists 30,000 to 45,000 clones; about 74% were seen once. The sequencing input was FFPE invasive lung adenocarcinoma tissue. The source of these receptors is a person in their sixties or seventies with lung adenocarcinoma.

This chain joins TRBV2 and TRBJ1-5; the D gene is possibly TRBD1 (5 bases). The CDR3 is 16 residues long. Germline CDR1 SNHLY, CDR2 FYNNEI. Trimming took off 5 bases at V and 1 base at J, with 15 bases between the two ends. The CDR3 reads CASSSPTWDSNQPQHF. The CDR3 DNA sequence: TGTGCCAGCAGTTCTCCCACCTGGGACAGCAATCAGCCCCAGCATTTT.

The chain couples TRBV19 to TRBJ1-2, with a weak D call TRBD1 (5 bases). CDR1 LNHDA and CDR2 SQIVND come from the germline V gene (reference sequence). The ends were cut back, 0 bases at V and 7 bases at J, with 9 bases in the middle. The CDR3 is made up of 13 amino acids. Here the CDR3 reads CASSIDRTSGYTF. The CDR3 DNA reads as TGTGCCAGTAGTATAGACCGGACAAGTGGCTACACCTTC.

This chain uses TRBV2 with TRBJ2-7; tentatively, D is TRBD1 (5 bases). CDR1 is SNHLY and CDR2 is FYNNEI in the germline V gene. With 2 bases removed from V and 5 bases from J, the gap between germline ends came to 13 bases. This CDR3 spans 14 amino acids. The CDR3 loop reads CASSEWQGIDEQYF. The CDR3 DNA sequence: TGTGCCAGCAGTGAATGGCAGGGCATTGACGAGCAGTACTTC.

The chain uses TRBV9 and TRBJ2-7; 8 nucleotides line up with TRBD2. Germline CDR1 reads SGDLS; CDR2 reads YYNGEE. The CDR3 covers 13 residues. V lost 4 bases and J lost 7; bases outside the gene matches: 7. Written as DNA, the CDR3 is TGTGCCAGCAGCCCCGGGAGGGGTTGGGAGCAGTACTTC. Its translation is CASSPGRGWEQYF.

J is TRBJ1-1 and V is TRBV7-2; perhaps TRBD1 as D (6 bases). V was cut by 5 bases and J by 4 bases, with 17 bases left in between. CDR1 and CDR2 (germline): SGHTA, FQGNSA. This CDR3 is 15 amino acids long. The CDR3 DNA reads TGTGCCAGCAGCCCGGGCCGACGAGGGGGCACTGAAGCTTTCTTT. As protein: CASSPGRRGGTEAFF.

The rearrangement uses TRBV19 and TRBJ1-5; unclear D gene. Per the germline V gene, CDR1 is LNHDA and CDR2 is SQIVND (reference sequence). This CDR3 is 14 amino acids long. Trimming stripped 7 bases from V and 6 bases from J, with 16 bases between. The DNA of the CDR3 is TGTGCCAGTACCATGGGTAGATACTTTCAGCCCCAGCATTTT. Translating it yields CASTMGRYFQPQHF.

The chain has TRBV28 and TRBJ2-1, with 9 bases matching TRBD1. After removal of 7 bases from V and 7 bases from J, the junction contained 14 bases not matched to a gene. This CDR3 has 16 residues. CDR1 and CDR2 (germline): MDHEN, SYDVKM. The DNA of the CDR3 is TGTGCCAGCATTACCTCTTTGAGACAGGGGGTTAATGAGCAGTTCTTC. Its translation: CASITSLRQGVNEQFF.

The chain couples TRBV7-9 to TRBJ2-1; either TRBD1 or TRBD2 may fit D (5 bases each). Trimming took 5 bases from V and 12 from J, leaving 14 bases between them. CDR1 is SEHNR and CDR2 is FQNEAQ in the germline V gene (reference sequence). The CDR3 runs 12 residues. This chain's CDR3 is CASSQTGTGQFF. The CDR3 coding sequence is TGTGCCAGCAGCCAAACCGGGACCGGGCAGTTCTTC.

This clone was counted between two and nine times. The chain couples TRBV4-1 to TRBJ2-1; 10 nucleotides align to TRBD2. This CDR3 has 16 residues. Germline V gene data show CDR1 as MGHRA and CDR2 as YSYEKL. V shed 4 bases and J 6 bases; nucleotides not matched to a gene: 9. This chain's CDR3 is CASSLASGRATNEQFF. CDR3 coding DNA: TGCGCCAGCAGCCTTGCAAGCGGGAGGGCCACCAATGAGCAGTTCTTC.

The count of this clone is one. V usage is TRBV30 and J usage is TRBJ2-3; tentative D call: TRBD1 (6 bases). Trimming took off 4 bases at V and 6 bases at J, with 8 bases between the two ends. The CDR3 has 11 residues. Germline CDR1 and CDR2: GTSNPN and SVGIG (reference sequence). This CDR3 is CAWMRGDTQYF. The CDR3 DNA reads TGTGCCTGGATGAGGGGGGATACGCAGTATTTT. Filled out from reference TRBV30 and TRBJ2-3, the complete variable domain reads SQTIHQWPATLVQPVGSPLSLECTVEGTSNPNLYWYRQAAGRGLQLLFYSVGIGQISSEVPQNLSASRPQDRQFILSSKKLLLSDSGFYLCAWMRGDTQYFGPGTRLTVL.

The genes are TRBV5-1 and TRBJ2-2; 9 nucleotides match TRBD2. V was pared by 4 bases and J by 7 bases, with 11 bases of the junction left unmatched. This CDR3 has 16 residues. Germline-derived CDR1 and CDR2 are SGHRS and YFSETQ. CDR3 in DNA: TGCGCCAGCAGCCCCCTAGCGGGAAATCGGGTCGGGGAGCTGTTTTTT. Translated: CASSPLAGNRVGELFF.

This sequence joins TRBV6-5 and TRBJ2-7, with 7 positions matching TRBD2. Germline values: CDR1 MNHEY, CDR2 SVGAGI. V was pared by 7 bases and J by 0 bases, with 6 bases of the junction left unmatched. This CDR3 is built from 14 residues. Here the CDR3 reads CASTEGGSSYEQYF. CDR3 DNA: TGTGCCAGCACGGAGGGCGGGAGCTCCTACGAGCAGTACTTC.

The chain links TRBV5-8 to TRBJ1-2; no reliable D call. This CDR3 region has 13 residues. Germline CDR1 is SGHTS and CDR2 is YDEGEE. V was pared by 4 bases and J by 4 bases, with 11 bases between. CDR3 sequence: CASSITAFYGYTF. The CDR3 DNA reads TGTGCCAGCAGCATAACAGCCTTCTATGGCTACACCTTC. Full variable domain (missing parts from reference TRBV5-8 and TRBJ1-2): EAGVTQSPTHLIKTRGQQATLRCSPISGHTSVYWYQQALGLGLQFLLWYDEGEERNRGNFPPRFSGRQFPNYSSELNVNALELEDSALYLCASSITAFYGYTFGSGTRLTVV.